Following are 9 T cell receptor beta chains from one sample sequenced in a study of patients and donors after allogeneic stem cell transplantation. TCRdb reprocessed the RT-PCR reads with MiXCR, giving one entry per CDR3 protein. The data show 160,000 or so distinct CDR3 sequences, with 24% seen just once and 26% held by the top ten. The source material was blood, either unsorted or a sorted T cell fraction (not recorded which). Every receptor here comes from a human donor who was either an allogeneic HSCT recipient or a stem cell or donor lymphocyte infusion donor (not recorded which). It is not recorded whose cells these are; they may come from a transplant donor.

The chain joins TRBV29-1 to TRBJ2-3; D is tentatively TRBD1 or TRBD2 (5 bases each). The CDR3 is 15 residues long. Germline V gene lookup returns CDR1 SQVTM and CDR2 ANQGSEA. V was pared by 7 bases and J by 7 bases, with 24 bases between. CDR3 DNA sequence: TGCAGCGGGCAAGGGCTAGAACAGGAGGCATATACGCAGTATTTT. This sequence encodes CSGQGLEQEAYTQYF.

This clonotype was detected a few times. The chain combines TRBV10-3 with TRBJ1-1, with TRBD1 as a possible D gene (6 bases). Germline lookup yields CDR1 ENHRY and CDR2 SYGVKD. The V end was cut by 2 bases, the J end by 6 bases, with 16 bases between. CDR3 length: 15 residues. The CDR3 sequence: CAISETGGGHAEAFF. In DNA, the CDR3 is TGTGCCATCAGTGAGACGGGGGGCGGGCACGCTGAAGCTTTCTTT.

This clonotype occurred a few times. In DNA form, the CDR3 reads TGCAGCGGTGGACAGGGGAAAGAGACCCAGTACTTC. Translating it yields CSGGQGKETQYF. The chain joins TRBV29-1 to TRBJ2-5, with 9 bases lining up with TRBD1. Germline V gene sequence: CDR1 SQVTM, CDR2 ANQGSEA. The CDR3 covers 12 residues. Unmatched junction bases numbered 3, after V lost 7 bases and J lost 3 bases.

The chain carries TRBV9 and TRBJ2-3; D remains ambiguous. This CDR3 region has 14 residues. Germline loops: CDR1 SGDLS, CDR2 YYNGEE. The V and J ends lost 0 bases and 5 bases respectively, with 10 bases between them. This CDR3 is CASSVAHSVDTQYF. In nucleotides, the CDR3 is TGTGCCAGCAGCGTAGCTCACTCGGTAGATACGCAGTATTTT. Filled out from reference TRBV9 and TRBJ2-3, the complete variable domain reads DSGVTQTPKHLITATGQRVTLRCSPRSGDLSVYWYQQSLDQGLQFLIQYYNGEERAKGNILERFSAQQFPDLHSELNLSSLELGDSALYFCASSVAHSVDTQYFGPGTRLTVL.

This clonotype was seen at least ten times. DNA for the CDR3: TGTGCCAGCAGCTTTTCAGGGTCCTCTGGAAACACCATATATTTT. Amino acids: CASSFSGSSGNTIYF. The chain carries TRBV11-2 and TRBJ1-3; a weak D match, TRBD1 (5 bases). The CDR3 length is 15 residues. The germline V gene has CDR1 SGHAT and CDR2 FQNNGV. The V and J ends lost 3 bases and 0 bases respectively, with 9 bases between them.

The chain combines TRBV5-1 with TRBJ2-1; D is perhaps TRBD1 or TRBD2 (5 bases each). The CDR3 is 12 amino acids. Trimming took 4 bases from V and 9 from J, leaving 11 bases between them. Looked up from germline, CDR1 is SGHRS and CDR2 is YFSETQ. CDR3 DNA sequence: TGCGCCAGCAGCCAACCCGGGGCTGAGCAGTTCTTC. Translating it yields CASSQPGAEQFF.

The V and J genes are TRBV12-3 or TRBV12-4 and TRBJ1-4; D unclear. Deletions cut 6 bases from V and 8 bases from J, with 16 bases between. The CDR3 runs to 14 residues. CDR3 nucleotides: TGTGCCAGCAGACCCGGGGAATCGACCGAAAAACTGTTTTTT. Translating it yields CASRPGESTEKLFF.

CDR3 protein: CSVEGQGPYGYTF. Here the CDR3 DNA reads TGCAGCGTCGAGGGACAGGGACCCTATGGCTACACCTTC. This chain connects TRBV29-1 to TRBJ1-2, with 9 bases that match TRBD1. This CDR3 spans 13 amino acids. V shed 6 bases, J shed 4 bases, and the junction held 6 bases outside the gene matches. Germline CDR1 reads SQVTM; CDR2 reads ANQGSEA. The variable domain in full, with the rest retrieved from reference TRBV29-1 and TRBJ1-2, is SAVISQKPSRDICQRGTSLTIQCQVDSQVTMMFWYRQQPGQSLTLIATANQGSEATYESGFVIDKFPISRPNLTFSTLTVSNMSPEDSSIYLCSVEGQGPYGYTFGSGTRLTVV.

This clonotype was detected a few times. The chain links TRBV28 to TRBJ1-4, with 10 bases fitting TRBD1. CDR1 and CDR2 (germline): MDHEN, SYDVKM. CDR3 length equals 17 residues. J was trimmed by 4 bases and V by 5 bases; bases with no gene match: 10. The CDR3 coding sequence is TGTGCCAGCAGTCCACTAATGAGGGACAGGGGTAATGAAAAACTGTTTTTT. Translation gives CASSPLMRDRGNEKLFF.